This record concerns one T cell receptor beta chain sequence. CDR1 is SGHRS, CDR2 YFSETQ, per germline. The V and J ends lost 4 bases and 0 bases respectively, with 6 bases between them. This CDR3 contains 13 residues. TCRdb re-analysed the RT-PCR reads in MiXCR, keeping a single row per CDR3 protein. The sample holds approximately 3,800 distinct CDR3 sequences, less than 40% seen once. The TCR comes from a female donor with primary Sjogren's syndrome. The sample was memory CD4+ T cells from salivary gland. The chain carries TRBV5-1 and TRBJ2-3, with D maybe TRBD1 (5 bases). CDR3 amino acids: CASSGASTDTQYF. For the CDR3, the DNA is TGCGCCAGCAGCGGGGCTAGCACAGATACGCAGTATTTT.